Listed below are T cell receptor beta chains from one sample, sequenced in a study of blood T cell repertoires in COVID-19. The table came from immunoSEQ multiplex PCR; TCRdb's copy has only in-frame clones and leaves some out. The profile shows 84,000 or so clones, nearly 80% of them singletons. Sequenced sample: peripheral blood. Source of these receptors: a man aged 70-80 years with COVID-19, enrolled during active disease. The CDR3 runs from the conserved cysteine through the conserved F or W. A D gene is named only where the DNA matches it firmly. For some rows the clone size is stated as once, few or many, or as a class when expanded; others skip it.

J gene,clone size,V gene,D gene,CDR3 protein,CDR3 DNA
TRBJ2-7,once,TRBV2,.,CASSWSGVEQYF,TGTGCCAGCAGTTGGTCAGGGGTCGAGCAGTACTTC
TRBJ2-1,.,TRBV10-2,.,CASRSTGYNEQFF,TGCGCCAGCAGATCGACAGGCTACAATGAGCAGTTCTTC
TRBJ2-5,.,TRBV27,.,CASKKWTGSGETQYF,TGTGCCAGCAAGAAATGGACTGGGAGTGGAGAGACCCAGTACTTC
TRBJ1-6,.,TRBV4-3,.,CASSQDETGYNSPLHF,TGCGCCAGCAGCCAAGACGAGACAGGCTATAATTCACCCCTCCACTTT
TRBJ2-7,.,TRBV6-5,.,CASSYRAGGPYEQYF,TGTGCCAGCAGTTACAGGGCAGGGGGGCCTTACGAGCAGTACTTC
TRBJ2-7,.,TRBV15,TRBD2,CATSRGTSGYEQYF,TGTGCCACCAGCAGGGGGACTAGCGGCTACGAGCAGTACTTC
TRBJ2-2,.,TRBV3-1/TRBV3-2,.,CASSQVAAVNTGELFF,TGTGCCAGCAGCCAAGTTGCCGCGGTGAACACCGGGGAGCTGTTTTTT
TRBJ1-2,.,TRBV19,.,CASSIGYGATVEWSF,TGTGCCAGTAGTATTGGGTACGGCGCGACAGTCGAATGGAGCTTC
TRBJ1-2,.,TRBV3-1/TRBV3-2,TRBD1,CASSQWDRVEGYTF,TGTGCCAGCAGCCAATGGGACAGGGTGGAAGGCTACACCTTC
TRBJ2-5,.,TRBV19,TRBD1,CASSRRTGGPSGETQYF,TGTGCCAGTAGTAGACGGACAGGGGGCCCCTCAGGGGAGACCCAGTACTTC
TRBJ1-2,few,TRBV28,TRBD1,CASRTGGALYGYTF,TGTGCCAGCAGGACAGGGGGCGCTCTCTATGGCTACACCTTC
TRBJ1-2,many,TRBV19,.,CASSIPGHRRGGYTF,TGTGCCAGTAGTATCCCGGGACACCGAAGGGGCGGCTACACCTTC
TRBJ1-1,.,TRBV5-1,.,CASSLAGGDWNTEAFF,TGCGCCAGCAGCTTGGCGGGCGGGGACTGGAACACTGAAGCTTTCTTT
TRBJ2-5,.,TRBV11-2,TRBD2,CASSRAGGPKTQYF,TGTGCCAGCAGCCGCGCGGGGGGGCCAAAGACCCAGTACTTC
TRBJ2-7,.,TRBV18,TRBD1,CASSPPGQPDGQYF,TGTGCCAGCTCACCACCGGGACAGCCGGACGGACAGTACTTC
TRBJ2-1,.,TRBV28,TRBD1,CASTMNRGRNEQFF,TGTGCCAGCACCATGAACAGGGGGCGTAATGAGCAGTTCTTC
TRBJ1-1,.,TRBV10-3,TRBD1,CAITKGDTGGRITEAFF,TGTGCCATCACCAAGGGGGACACAGGGGGGAGGATCACTGAAGCTTTCTTT
TRBJ2-1,.,TRBV24-1,TRBD2,CATSDWTSGRGNEQFF,TGTGCCACCAGTGATTGGACTAGCGGGAGAGGCAATGAGCAGTTCTTC
TRBJ1-4,.,TRBV6-6,TRBD1,CASSSHTGTAREKLFF,TGTGCCAGCAGTTCCCACACCGGGACAGCGCGTGAAAAACTGTTTTTT
TRBJ1-5,.,TRBV24-1,.,CATQAVGQPQHF,TGTGCCACCCAGGCAGTAGGTCAGCCCCAGCATTTT
TRBJ1-2,.,TRBV6-5,TRBD1,CASSYKQGGGYTF,TGTGCCAGCAGTTACAAACAGGGGGGTGGCTACACCTTC
TRBJ1-1,few,TRBV13,.,CASSSRVSGMNTEAFF,TGTGCCAGCAGCTCTCGGGTAAGTGGTATGAACACTGAAGCTTTCTTT
TRBJ1-2,.,TRBV19,.,CASSIGPGNINYGYTF,TGTGCCAGTAGTATTGGGCCAGGGAATATAAACTATGGCTACACCTTC
TRBJ1-3,.,TRBV5-1,TRBD1,CASSRDRGRGNTIYF,TGCGCCAGCAGCAGAGACAGGGGGAGAGGAAACACCATATATTTT
TRBJ2-2,once,TRBV3-1/TRBV3-2,TRBD2,CASSAGGTTGELFF,TGTGCCAGCAGCGCGGGGGGTACGACCGGGGAGCTGTTTTTT
TRBJ1-1,.,TRBV9,.,CASSPSGVNTEAFF,TGTGCCAGCAGCCCTTCGGGGGTGAACACTGAAGCTTTCTTT
TRBJ1-5,once,TRBV6-1,.,CASSEIGPGGPQHF,TGTGCCAGCAGTGAAATAGGCCCAGGTGGGCCCCAGCATTTT
TRBJ1-6,few,TRBV27,TRBD1,CASSFYGGTGSPLHF,TGTGCCAGCAGTTTCTACGGGGGGACAGGGTCACCCCTCCACTTT
TRBJ2-7,.,TRBV3-1/TRBV3-2,TRBD2,CASSQALAGNEQYF,TGTGCCAGCAGCCAAGCACTAGCGGGAAACGAGCAGTACTTC
TRBJ2-3,.,TRBV7-8,TRBD2,CASSLRGLAGTDTQYF,TGTGCCAGCAGCTTACGGGGACTAGCGGGCACAGATACGCAGTATTTT
TRBJ2-1,.,TRBV19,TRBD2,CASADLAGGHNEQFF,TGTGCCAGTGCCGATCTAGCGGGAGGCCACAATGAGCAGTTCTTC
TRBJ2-5,few,TRBV13,.,CASSLGSETQYF,TGTGCCAGCAGCTTAGGGTCTGAGACCCAGTACTTC
TRBJ2-1,.,TRBV6-2/TRBV6-3,.,CASSYGRISYNEQFF,TGTGCCAGCAGTTACGGGAGGATCTCTTACAATGAGCAGTTCTTC
TRBJ2-1,few,TRBV18,.,CASSVYPRAGFNEQFF,TGTGCCAGCTCAGTCTATCCTAGGGCGGGGTTCAATGAGCAGTTCTTC
TRBJ1-2,.,TRBV29-1,TRBD1,CSVYRGLYGYTF,TGCAGCGTCTACAGGGGGCTCTATGGCTACACCTTC
TRBJ2-7,many,TRBV9,TRBD1,CASSPRTGNEQYF,TGTGCCAGCAGCCCCCGGACAGGGAACGAGCAGTACTTC
TRBJ1-6,.,TRBV25-1,TRBD1,CASSDDRGLSPLHF,TGTGCCAGCAGTGATGACAGGGGGCTTTCACCCCTCCACTTT
TRBJ1-2,.,TRBV27,TRBD1,CASSLWGTESILYGYTF,TGTGCCAGCAGTTTATGGGGGACAGAGTCAATTCTCTATGGCTACACCTTC
TRBJ2-3,.,TRBV10-3,TRBD2,CAISGQLAGIDTQYF,TGTGCCATCAGTGGGCAACTAGCGGGAATAGATACGCAGTATTTT
TRBJ1-5,.,TRBV10-3,.,CAISESGAYSNQPQHF,TGTGCCATCAGTGAGTCAGGGGCGTATAGCAATCAGCCCCAGCATTTT
TRBJ1-3,few,TRBV11-3,.,CASSLDQGGSVAGNTIYF,TGTGCCAGCAGCTTAGATCAGGGTGGCTCCGTCGCTGGAAACACCATATATTTT
TRBJ2-7,.,TRBV19,TRBD1,CASSSQRHRGSYEQYF,TGTGCCAGTAGTTCTCAGAGACACAGGGGCTCCTACGAGCAGTACTTC
TRBJ2-2,.,TRBV13,.,CASSLAGVGHTGELFF,TGTGCCAGCAGCTTAGCAGGGGTGGGGCACACCGGGGAGCTGTTTTTT
TRBJ1-2,.,TRBV4-2,TRBD1,CASSQGPGQGAEGYTF,TGTGCCAGCAGCCAAGGACCGGGACAGGGGGCGGAAGGCTACACCTTC
TRBJ2-7,.,TRBV30,.,CAWSGAGRGTGNEQYF,TGTGCCTGGAGTGGGGCAGGGAGAGGAACAGGGAACGAGCAGTACTTC
TRBJ1-5,.,TRBV5-6,.,CASSLRQNSNQPQHF,TGTGCCAGCAGCTTGAGACAGAATAGCAATCAGCCCCAGCATTTT
TRBJ1-5,.,TRBV6-5,TRBD1,CASSSTGTGQPQHF,TGTGCCAGCAGTTCGACAGGGACGGGTCAGCCCCAGCATTTT
TRBJ2-1,.,TRBV9,TRBD2,CASSPAGTSPYNEQFF,TGTGCCAGCAGCCCGGCCGGGACTAGCCCCTACAATGAGCAGTTCTTC
TRBJ2-2,.,TRBV7-8,.,CASSLRQGGRTGELFF,TGTGCCAGCAGCCTGAGACAGGGAGGAAGGACCGGGGAGCTGTTTTTT
TRBJ2-1,.,TRBV14,.,CASSQWSGSYNEQFF,TGTGCCAGCAGCCAATGGAGCGGCTCTTACAATGAGCAGTTCTTC
TRBJ1-6,.,TRBV18,TRBD1,CASSPERGLGNSPLHF,TGTGCCAGCTCACCAGAGAGGGGGCTCGGAAATTCACCCCTCCACTTT
TRBJ2-1,.,TRBV27,TRBD1,CASKRLGGDYNEQFF,TGTGCCAGCAAGCGTTTAGGGGGCGACTACAATGAGCAGTTCTTC
TRBJ1-1,few,TRBV4-2,TRBD1,CASSPGQGTMNTEAFF,TGTGCCAGCAGCCCGGGACAGGGGACCATGAACACTGAAGCTTTCTTT
TRBJ2-1,few,TRBV7-8,.,CASSPPTDIEQFF,TGTGCCAGCAGCCCCCCGACCGACATTGAGCAGTTCTTC
TRBJ1-1,.,TRBV7-2,.,CASNVWANTEAFF,TGTGCCAGCAACGTATGGGCGAACACTGAAGCTTTCTTT
TRBJ2-2,.,TRBV4-3,.,CASSQDDGAWGTGELFF,TGCGCCAGCAGCCAAGATGATGGGGCCTGGGGCACCGGGGAGCTGTTTTTT
TRBJ2-2,.,TRBV9,.,CASSVSLYTGELFF,TGTGCCAGCAGCGTGTCGCTATACACCGGGGAGCTGTTTTTT